This T cell receptor beta chain was retrieved from a study of beta chain features in type 1 diabetes (dated by TCRdb to 2017 to 2018). Turning to the overall study: Patients and healthy donors did not differ in mean age, gender distribution, total cell number or subset yield. A total of 85 million to 140 million sorted cells were examined across all samples, and the number of cells per subset was strongly correlated with RNA yield. In the study, TCRB repertoires of sorted circulating CD4+ T cell subsets from recently diagnosed type 1 diabetes patients were compared with those of matched healthy donors. Naive and central memory subsets were obtained from all 30 or so donors, but regulatory and stem cell-like memory subsets were isolated from only 8 patients and roughly 8 healthy donors.

Overall study results and their limits: Patients with type 1 diabetes made fewer insertions and deleted more nucleotides at VDJ recombination sites, implying thymic rearrangement abnormalities. Only small numbers of individuals were included in the HLA sub-analyses, which left unresolved whether HLA type had any influence on TCRB rearrangement. In all four CD4+ subsets, TCRB CDR3 length was moderately but significantly shorter in type 1 diabetes patients. Shorter templates might have been favored by PCR, but patient and control samples were amplified and corrected together, so both groups would have been affected equally by any skew. Naive, central memory and regulatory TCRB repertoires appeared to be more alike among patients than among healthy donors. Sequencing cDNA rather than genomic DNA could over-represent highly expressing activated cells, although activation and CD3 levels did not differ between groups.

This clone has just a few counts. Its antigen is still unknown. Per-base qualities were not stored, and no clone one base away is much larger. Each donor gave one peripheral blood draw, averaging approximately 110 mL, which was collected into heparinised tubes. Using a panel that included CD45RO, CCR7, CD25, CD127, CD95 and CD27, naive, central memory, regulatory and stem cell-like memory CD4+ T cells were sorted on a BD FACSAria II. A purity above 98% was achieved for all sorted populations. PBMCs were separated immediately by Lymphoprep density gradient centrifugation and were stained directly, without being cultured. To minimize batch effects, samples were stained and sorted in pairs, one healthy donor with one patient per experiment. Looking up the germline V gene yields CDR1 SGHRS and CDR2 YFSETQ. The CDR3 measures 15 amino acids from cysteine to phenylalanine. Kept here is only the CDR3 DNA, which spans 45 bases and is read in frame from base 1. Trimmed from V: 0 bases; trimmed from J: 4 bases; junction bases lacking a gene match: 4.

The entire isolated RNA was reverse transcribed using the High Capacity cDNA Reverse Transcription Kit, and thus expressed TCRB transcripts were sequenced. For stem cell-like memory T cell samples, survey-depth immunoSEQ sequencing was used, averaging approximately 910,000 total reads per sample. Sorted cells were lysed in RLT buffer, and RNA was extracted using DNase-treated RNeasy Micro or Mini kits according to cell number. To prevent cross-contamination, every cell subset was processed on its own, while patient and healthy donor samples were processed together. The immunoSEQ multiplex PCR was used to amplify TCRB sequences from cDNA, yielding 87-bp fragments that span the CDR3 region. Sequencing of the amplicons was done on the Illumina HiSeq platform. The source study handled its data this way. PCR bias was corrected computationally using synthetic template baselines, and reads within Hamming distance 2 were collapsed, with unmergeable singletons discarded. By aligning reads against IMGT, V, D and J genes, CDR3 length, and insertions or deletions at six rearrangement sites were assigned. Within each subset, clonotype counts were normalized to sorted cell number, and only after that were true diversity and Gini coefficients computed with the tcR R package. The overlap coefficient, calculated on TCRB nucleotide sequences, was used to measure repertoire sharing. The table was pulled from immuneACCESS by TCRdb, which kept in-frame rearrangements only. Such tables lose some clones; where checked, under half of the loss comes from unresolved V genes, and the rest has no known cause. The V and J calls and clone size are taken from that table; D and trimming were inferred from the DNA. The table for this sample lists tens of thousands of clones; about a third of them were counted only once. In total, the top ten clones hold around 0.5% of the sample.

The chain couples TRBV5-1 to TRBJ1-5, with 7 bases aligning to TRBD1. This clonotype was obtained from a woman aged 18-29 years in good health. What was sequenced was stem cell memory CD4+ T cells from blood. What the cell subset or site label conveys for this sample: stem cell-like memory CD4+ T cells. The DNA sequence is given as TGCGCCAGCAGCTTGGGGGACAGTCAAAATCAGCCCCAGCATTTT. The encoded protein is CASSLGDSQNQPQHF.